This T cell receptor beta chain was observed in a study of CD8+CD57+ T cells in acquired aplastic anemia. Study-level background: The sorted CD4+ and CD8+ cells yielded an average around 3 ug of DNA.

Genomic DNA templated the TCR beta VDJ and CDR3 profiling. Via MiXCR, TCRdb re-called the reads, giving one row per CDR3 protein. The top ten hold approximately 42% of the sample, which has approximately 260,000 distinct CDR3 sequences, roughly 82% seen once. Selection for sequencing was limited to patients who had shown CD8+CD57+ cell expansion by flow cytometry. Patients uniformly had severe acquired aplastic anemia. Therapy had not been given to patients before blood sampling. Study results and caveats: Researchers report that twenty-nine CD8+ CDR3 sequences appeared in both patients and controls.

On this clonotype itself: What it binds is not known.

The CDR3 consists of 16 residues. V lost 5 bases and J lost 13, with 24 bases in between. Germline V lookup: CDR1 SGHVS, CDR2 FQNEAQ. The rearrangement links TRBV7-8 to TRBJ1-6; a weak D match, TRBD1 (5 bases). This receptor was taken from a human donor with aplastic anemia. Sequenced material: sorted CD4+, CD8+, or CD8+CD57+ T cells (not recorded which) from PBMCs. The CDR3 loop is CASSADSASYTLPLHF. Written as DNA, the CDR3 is TGTGCCAGCAGCGCTGACAGCGCCTCCTATACTCTTCCCCTCCACTTT. Full variable domain (rest looked up from reference TRBV7-8 and TRBJ1-6): GAGVSQSPRYKVAKRGQDVALRCDPISGHVSLFWYQQALGQGPEFLTYFQNEAQLDKSGLPSDRFFAERPEGSVSTLKIQRTQQEDSAVYLCASSADSASYTLPLHFGNGTRLTVT.